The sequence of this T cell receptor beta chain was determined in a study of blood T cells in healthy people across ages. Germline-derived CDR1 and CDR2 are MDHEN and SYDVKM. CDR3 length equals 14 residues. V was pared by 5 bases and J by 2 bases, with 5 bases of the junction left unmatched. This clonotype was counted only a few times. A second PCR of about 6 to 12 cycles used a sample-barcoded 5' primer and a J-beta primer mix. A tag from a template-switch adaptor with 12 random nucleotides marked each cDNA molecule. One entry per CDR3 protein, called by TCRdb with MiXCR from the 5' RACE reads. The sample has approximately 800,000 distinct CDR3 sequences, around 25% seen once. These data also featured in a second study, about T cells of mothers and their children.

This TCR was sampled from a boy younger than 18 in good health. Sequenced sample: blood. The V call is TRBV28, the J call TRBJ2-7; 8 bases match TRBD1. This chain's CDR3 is CASSLWGQAYEQYF. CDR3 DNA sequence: TGTGCCAGCAGTCTGTGGGGACAGGCCTACGAGCAGTACTTC. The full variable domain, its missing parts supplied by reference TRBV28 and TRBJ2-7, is DVKVTQSSRYLVKRTGEKVFLECVQDMDHENMFWYRQDPGLGLRLIYFSYDVKMKEKGDIPEGYSVSREKKERFSLILESASTNQTSMYLCASSLWGQAYEQYFGPGTRLTVT.